Below are 4 T cell receptor beta chains sequenced from a single sample in a study of blood T cell repertoires in COVID-19. Some clones are missing from TCRdb's copy, which holds only in-frame ones; the method was immunoSEQ multiplex PCR. The table lists about 110,000 clones, 82% of them singletons. Source material: peripheral blood. These receptors all stem from a man between 70 and 80 years old with acute or convalescent COVID-19.

The rearrangement links TRBV5-4 to TRBJ2-7; D unclear. The CDR3 covers 15 residues. The germline V and J ends were trimmed by 2 bases and 0 bases, with 12 bases remaining between them. Germline V lookup: CDR1 SGHNT, CDR2 YYREEE (reference sequence). CDR3 nucleotide sequence: TGTGCCAGCAGCTTACCCCAGGTGGGCTCCTACGAGCAGTACTTC. This codes for CASSLPQVGSYEQYF.

The gene calls are TRBV24-1 and TRBJ2-1; 7 bases fit TRBD1. The V gene's germline CDR1 is KGHDR and CDR2 SFDVKD. Losses at the gene ends were 3 bases for V and 5 bases for J; bases not matched to a gene: 15. The CDR3 covers 18 residues. The CDR3 DNA is TGTGCCACCAGTGATAGGGGGCGAGGGCAAACAAGGGACAATGAGCAGTTCTTC. It specifies CATSDRGRGQTRDNEQFF.

The chain has TRBV6-1 and TRBJ1-6; D is uncertain. The CDR3 loop spans 13 amino acids. With 3 bases removed from V and 9 bases from J, the gap between germline ends came to 9 bases. CDR1 MNHNS and CDR2 SASEGT come from the germline V gene. CDR3 nucleotide sequence: TGTGCCAGCAGTGAGTTTATCAGTTCACCCCTCCACTTT. Translated, it gives CASSEFISSPLHF.

The V call is TRBV20-1, the J call TRBJ1-5, with D hard to call. Per germline, CDR1 DFQATT and CDR2 SNEGSKA (reference sequence). The CDR3 is 15 residues long. V dropped 3 bases and J dropped 0 bases, with 12 bases sitting between them. The CDR3 region is CSASTPGYSNQPQHF. The CDR3 region has the DNA TGCAGTGCTAGTACCCCGGGGTATAGCAATCAGCCCCAGCATTTT.